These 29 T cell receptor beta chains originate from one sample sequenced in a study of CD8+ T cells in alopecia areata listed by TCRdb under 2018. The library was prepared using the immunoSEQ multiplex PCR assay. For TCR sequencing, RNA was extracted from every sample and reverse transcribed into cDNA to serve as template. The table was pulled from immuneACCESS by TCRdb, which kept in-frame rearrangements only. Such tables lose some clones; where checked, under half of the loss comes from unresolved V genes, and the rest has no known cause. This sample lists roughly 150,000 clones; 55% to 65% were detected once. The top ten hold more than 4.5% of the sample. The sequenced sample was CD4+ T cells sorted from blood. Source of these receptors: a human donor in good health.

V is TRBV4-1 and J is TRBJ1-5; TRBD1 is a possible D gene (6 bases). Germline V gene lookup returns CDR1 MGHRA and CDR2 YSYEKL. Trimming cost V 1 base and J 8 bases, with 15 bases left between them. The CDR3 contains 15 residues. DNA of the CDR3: TGCGCCAGCAGCCAAGGTATACAGGGCAGGGAGCCCCAGCATTTT. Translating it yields CASSQGIQGREPQHF.

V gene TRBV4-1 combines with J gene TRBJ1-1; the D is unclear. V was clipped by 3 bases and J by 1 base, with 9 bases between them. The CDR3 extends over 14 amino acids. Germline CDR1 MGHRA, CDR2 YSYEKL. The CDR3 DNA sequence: TGCGCCAGCAGCCACCCAGCGCAGAACACTGAAGCTTTCTTT. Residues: CASSHPAQNTEAFF.

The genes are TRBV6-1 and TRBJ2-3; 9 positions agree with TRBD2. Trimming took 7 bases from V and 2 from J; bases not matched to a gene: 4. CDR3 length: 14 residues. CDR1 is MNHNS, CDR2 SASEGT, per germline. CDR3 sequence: CASKASGTTDTQYF. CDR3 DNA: TGTGCCAGCAAGGCTAGCGGGACCACAGATACGCAGTATTTT.

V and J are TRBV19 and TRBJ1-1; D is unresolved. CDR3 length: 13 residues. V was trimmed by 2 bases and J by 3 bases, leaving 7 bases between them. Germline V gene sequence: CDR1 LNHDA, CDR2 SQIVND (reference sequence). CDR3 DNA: TGTGCCAGTAGTATAATGGGGTACACTGAAGCTTTCTTT. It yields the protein CASSIMGYTEAFF.

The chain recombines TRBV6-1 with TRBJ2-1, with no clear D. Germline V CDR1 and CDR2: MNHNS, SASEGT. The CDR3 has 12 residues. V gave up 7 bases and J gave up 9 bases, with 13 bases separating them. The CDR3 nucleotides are TGTGCCAGCACACCCGGGTTAAGTGAGCAGTTCTTC. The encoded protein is CASTPGLSEQFF.

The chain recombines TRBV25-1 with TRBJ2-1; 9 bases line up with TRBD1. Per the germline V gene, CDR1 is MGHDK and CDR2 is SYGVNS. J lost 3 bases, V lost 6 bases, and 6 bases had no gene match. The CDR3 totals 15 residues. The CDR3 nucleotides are TGTGCCAGCAGGACAGGGGGGTCGGGCTACAATGAGCAGTTCTTC. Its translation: CASRTGGSGYNEQFF.

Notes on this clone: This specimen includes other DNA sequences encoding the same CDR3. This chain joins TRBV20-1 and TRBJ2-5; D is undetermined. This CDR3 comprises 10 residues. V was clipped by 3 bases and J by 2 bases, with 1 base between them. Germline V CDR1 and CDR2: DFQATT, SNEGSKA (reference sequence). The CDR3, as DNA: TGCAGTGCTAGGCAAGAGACCCAGTACTTC. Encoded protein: CSARQETQYF.

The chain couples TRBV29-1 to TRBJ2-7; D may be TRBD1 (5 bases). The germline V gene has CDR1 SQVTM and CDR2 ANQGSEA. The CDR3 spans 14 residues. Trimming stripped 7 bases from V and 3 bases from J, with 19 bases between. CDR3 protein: CSAVTEAKVYEQYF. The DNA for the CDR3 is TGCAGCGCCGTGACAGAAGCTAAGGTCTACGAGCAGTACTTC.

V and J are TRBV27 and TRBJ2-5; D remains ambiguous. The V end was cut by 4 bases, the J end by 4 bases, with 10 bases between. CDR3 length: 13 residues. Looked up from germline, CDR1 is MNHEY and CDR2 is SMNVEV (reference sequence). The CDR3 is CASSWGIGETQYF. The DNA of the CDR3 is TGTGCCAGCAGTTGGGGTATAGGAGAGACCCAGTACTTC.

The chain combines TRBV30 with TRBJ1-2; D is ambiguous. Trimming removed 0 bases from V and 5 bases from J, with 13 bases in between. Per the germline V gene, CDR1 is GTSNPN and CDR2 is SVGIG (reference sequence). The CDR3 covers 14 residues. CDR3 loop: CAWSVRPLSYGYTF. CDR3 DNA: TGTGCCTGGAGTGTACGGCCTCTGTCTTATGGCTACACCTTC.

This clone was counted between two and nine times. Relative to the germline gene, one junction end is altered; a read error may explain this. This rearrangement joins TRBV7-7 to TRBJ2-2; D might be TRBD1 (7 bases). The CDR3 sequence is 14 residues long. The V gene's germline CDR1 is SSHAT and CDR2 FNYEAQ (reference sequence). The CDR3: CASSWAGGTGELFF. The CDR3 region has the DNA TGTGCTAGCAGCTGGGCAGGGGGGACCGGGGAGCTGTTTTTT.

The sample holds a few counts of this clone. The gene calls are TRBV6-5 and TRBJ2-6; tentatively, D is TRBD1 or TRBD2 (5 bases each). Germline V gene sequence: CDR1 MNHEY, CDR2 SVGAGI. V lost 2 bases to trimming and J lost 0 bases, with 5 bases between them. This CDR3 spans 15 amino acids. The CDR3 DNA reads TGTGCCAGCAGTTACGGGGGCTCTGGGGCCAACGTCCTGACTTTC. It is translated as CASSYGGSGANVLTF.

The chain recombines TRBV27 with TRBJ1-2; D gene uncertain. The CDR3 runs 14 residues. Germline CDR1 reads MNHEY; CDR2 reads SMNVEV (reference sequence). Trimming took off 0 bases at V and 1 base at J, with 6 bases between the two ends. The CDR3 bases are TGTGCCAGCAGTTTATCGATGGTTAACTATGGCTACACCTTC. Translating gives CASSLSMVNYGYTF.

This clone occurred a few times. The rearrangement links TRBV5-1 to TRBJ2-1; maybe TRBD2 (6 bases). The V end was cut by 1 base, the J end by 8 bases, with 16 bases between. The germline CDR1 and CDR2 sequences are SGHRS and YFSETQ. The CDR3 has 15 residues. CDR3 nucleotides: TGCGCCAGCAGCTTGATCGTACGGGAGAGCGATGAGCAGTTCTTC. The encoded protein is CASSLIVRESDEQFF.

The CDR3 here is CASSQVFGTNQPQHF. The CDR3 DNA reads TGTGCCAGCAGCCAAGTTTTCGGTACCAATCAGCCCCAGCATTTT. The V and J genes are TRBV4-2 and TRBJ1-5; D call uncertain. The CDR3 is made up of 15 amino acids. Germline V gene sequence: CDR1 LGHNA, CDR2 YNFKEQ. V lost 1 base to trimming and J lost 3 bases, with 10 bases between them.

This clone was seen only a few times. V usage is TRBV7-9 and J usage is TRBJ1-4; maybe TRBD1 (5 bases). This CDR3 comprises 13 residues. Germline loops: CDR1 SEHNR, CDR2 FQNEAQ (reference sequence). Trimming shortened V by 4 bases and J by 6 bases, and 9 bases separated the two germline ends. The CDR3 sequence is CASSSRGHEKLFF. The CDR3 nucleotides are TGTGCCAGCAGCTCCCGGGGCCATGAAAAACTGTTTTTT.

CDR3 bases: TGTGCTAGTGGTTTGGATGTGAGGGAGACCCAGTACTTC. Protein product: CASGLDVRETQYF. This rearrangement joins TRBV12-5 to TRBJ2-5, with unresolved D. Germline CDR1 LGHNT, CDR2 FRNRAP. The V end lost 1 base, the J end lost 5 bases, and 8 bases lay between the germline ends. This CDR3 is built from 13 residues.

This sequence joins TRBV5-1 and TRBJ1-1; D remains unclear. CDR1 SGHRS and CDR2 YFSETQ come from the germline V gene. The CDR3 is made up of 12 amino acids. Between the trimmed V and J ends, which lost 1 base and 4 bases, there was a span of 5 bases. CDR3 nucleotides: TGCGCCAGCAGCTTGAGCGGCACTGAAGCTTTCTTT. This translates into CASSLSGTEAFF.

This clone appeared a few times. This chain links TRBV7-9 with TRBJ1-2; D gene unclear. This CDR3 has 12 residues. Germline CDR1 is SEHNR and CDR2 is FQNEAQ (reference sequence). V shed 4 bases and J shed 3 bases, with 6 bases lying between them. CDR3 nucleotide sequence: TGTGCCAGCAGCTATTCGGACTATGGCTACACCTTC. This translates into CASSYSDYGYTF.

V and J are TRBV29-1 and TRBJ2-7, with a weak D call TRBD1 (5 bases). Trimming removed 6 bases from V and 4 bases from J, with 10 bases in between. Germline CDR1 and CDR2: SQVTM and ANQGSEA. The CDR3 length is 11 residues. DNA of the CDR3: TGCAGCGTGCTGACAGTTTACGAGCAGTACTTC. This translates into CSVLTVYEQYF.

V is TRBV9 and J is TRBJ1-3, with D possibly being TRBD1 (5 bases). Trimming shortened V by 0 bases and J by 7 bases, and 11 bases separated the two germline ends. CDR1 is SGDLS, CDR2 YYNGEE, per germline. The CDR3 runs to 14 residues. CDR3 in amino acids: CASSVAGLRNTIYF. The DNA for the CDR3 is TGTGCCAGCAGCGTAGCAGGGTTGAGGAACACCATATATTTT.

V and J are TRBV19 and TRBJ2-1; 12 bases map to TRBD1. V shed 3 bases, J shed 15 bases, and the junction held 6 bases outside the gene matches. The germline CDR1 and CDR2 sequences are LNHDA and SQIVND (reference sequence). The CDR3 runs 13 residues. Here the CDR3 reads CASSIGGTGGWFF. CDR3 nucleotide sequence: TGTGCCAGTAGTATCGGCGGGACAGGGGGCTGGTTCTTC.

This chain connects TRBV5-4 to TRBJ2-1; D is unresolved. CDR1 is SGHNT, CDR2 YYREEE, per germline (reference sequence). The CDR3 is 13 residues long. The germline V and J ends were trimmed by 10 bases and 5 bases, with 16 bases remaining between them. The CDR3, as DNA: TGTGCCGCCAGCTGGACCACTAACAATGAGCAGTTCTTC. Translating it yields CAASWTTNNEQFF.

CDR3 nucleotides: TGCAGCGTTGTGGGAGACAGAAGCCCCTACGAGCAGTACTTC. Its protein is CSVVGDRSPYEQYF. The chain is built from TRBV29-1 and TRBJ2-7; D possibly uses TRBD1 or TRBD2 (5 bases each). Germline-derived CDR1 and CDR2 are SQVTM and ANQGSEA. Trimming cost V 4 bases and J 2 bases, with 15 bases left between them. This CDR3 region has 14 residues.

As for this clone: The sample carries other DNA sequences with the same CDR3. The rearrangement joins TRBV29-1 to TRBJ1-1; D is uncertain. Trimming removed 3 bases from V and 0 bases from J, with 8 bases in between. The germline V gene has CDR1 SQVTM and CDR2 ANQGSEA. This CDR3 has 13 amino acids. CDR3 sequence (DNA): TGCAGCGTTGAGCGGCGGCTGAACACTGAAGCTTTCTTT. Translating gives CSVERRLNTEAFF.

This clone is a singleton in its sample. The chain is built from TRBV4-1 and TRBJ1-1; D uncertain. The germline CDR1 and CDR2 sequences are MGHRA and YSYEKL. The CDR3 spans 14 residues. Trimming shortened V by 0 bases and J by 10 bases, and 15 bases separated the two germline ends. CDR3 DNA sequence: TGCGCCAGCAGCCAAGATGTTGACGGTACGAGAGCTTTCTTT. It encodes CASSQDVDGTRAFF.

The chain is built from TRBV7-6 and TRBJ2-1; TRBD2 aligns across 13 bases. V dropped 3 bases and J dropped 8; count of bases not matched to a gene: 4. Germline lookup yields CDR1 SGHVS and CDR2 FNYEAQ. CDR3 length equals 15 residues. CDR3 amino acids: CASSFTSGRDYEQFF. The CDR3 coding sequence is TGTGCCAGCAGCTTTACTAGCGGGAGGGACTATGAGCAGTTCTTC.

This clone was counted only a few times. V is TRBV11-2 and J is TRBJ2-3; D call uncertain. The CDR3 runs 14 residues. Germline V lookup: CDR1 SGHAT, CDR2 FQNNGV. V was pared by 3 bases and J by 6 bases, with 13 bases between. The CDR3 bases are TGTGCCAGCAGCTTCTCAGACGGCGCGGATACGCAGTATTTT. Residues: CASSFSDGADTQYF. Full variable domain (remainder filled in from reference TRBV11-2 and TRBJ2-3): EAGVAQSPRYKIIEKRQSVAFWCNPISGHATLYWYQQILGQGPKLLIQFQNNGVVDDSQLPKDRFSAERLKGVDSTLKIQPAKLEDSAVYLCASSFSDGADTQYFGPGTRLTVL.

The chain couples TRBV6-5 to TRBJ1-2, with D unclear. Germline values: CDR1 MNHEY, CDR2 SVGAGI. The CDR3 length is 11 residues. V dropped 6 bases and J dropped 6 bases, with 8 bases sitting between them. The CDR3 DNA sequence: TGTGCCAGCAGCTCCCGTCATGGCTACACCTTC. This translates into CASSSRHGYTF.